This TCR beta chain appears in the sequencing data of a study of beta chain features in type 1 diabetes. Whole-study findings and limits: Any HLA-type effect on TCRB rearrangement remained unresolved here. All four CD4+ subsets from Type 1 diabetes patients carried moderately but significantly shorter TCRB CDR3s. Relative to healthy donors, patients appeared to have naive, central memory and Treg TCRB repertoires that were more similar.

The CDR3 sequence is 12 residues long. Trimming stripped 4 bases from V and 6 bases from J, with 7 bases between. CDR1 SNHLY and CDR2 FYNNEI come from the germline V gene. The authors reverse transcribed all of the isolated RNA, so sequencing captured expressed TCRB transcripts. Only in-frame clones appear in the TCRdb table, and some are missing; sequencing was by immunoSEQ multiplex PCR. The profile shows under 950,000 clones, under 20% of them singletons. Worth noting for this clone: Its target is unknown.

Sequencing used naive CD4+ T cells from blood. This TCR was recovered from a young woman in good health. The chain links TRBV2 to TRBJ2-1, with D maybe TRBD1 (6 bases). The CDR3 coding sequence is TGTGCCAGCAGTGTACAGGGCAATGAGCAGTTCTTC. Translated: CASSVQGNEQFF.